Each of the 25 T cell receptor beta chains below was sequenced from the same sample in a study of fetal regulatory T cell absence and autoimmunity. The table came from immunoSEQ multiplex PCR; TCRdb's copy has only in-frame clones and leaves some out. The data show more than 90,000 clones, roughly 70% seen once. The specimen sequenced was pancreas tissue. These receptors originate from a male donor with IPEX syndrome.

In this sample, this clone turned up a few times. CDR3 in DNA: TGTGCCAGCAGCGTAGTCACAGGGTGGGGCTACACCTTC. Its protein product is CASSVVTGWGYTF. The chain uses TRBV9 and TRBJ1-2; D may be TRBD1 (6 bases). This CDR3 has 13 residues. Trimming took 0 bases from V and 8 from J, leaving 11 bases between them. From germline, CDR1 is SGDLS and CDR2 YYNGEE.

This clone came up once. The V and J genes are TRBV29-1 and TRBJ2-3, with 9 bases identical to TRBD2. The V gene end was trimmed by 4 bases and the J gene end by 3 bases; junction bases not matched to a gene: 2. Germline CDR1 and CDR2: SQVTM and ANQGSEA. The CDR3 totals 13 residues. For the CDR3, the DNA is TGCAGCGTTGGCACTAGCGGGACAGATACGCAGTATTTT. Amino acid sequence: CSVGTSGTDTQYF.

The chain carries TRBV9 and TRBJ1-1; TRBD1 matches 7 bases. The V segment lost 2 bases and the J segment 1 base; nucleotides outside the gene matches: 2. Germline lookup yields CDR1 SGDLS and CDR2 YYNGEE. The CDR3 sequence is 14 residues long. For the CDR3, the DNA is TGTGCCAGCAGCGTCCGGGACAGGAACACTGAAGCTTTCTTT. This encodes CASSVRDRNTEAFF. The whole variable domain, filled in from reference TRBV9 and TRBJ1-1, reads DSGVTQTPKHLITATGQRVTLRCSPRSGDLSVYWYQQSLDQGLQFLIQYYNGEERAKGNILERFSAQQFPDLHSELNLSSLELGDSALYFCASSVRDRNTEAFFGQGTRLTVV.

The chain is built from TRBV29-1 and TRBJ1-2; TRBD1 matches at 8 bases. The CDR3 totals 12 residues. Trimming removed 5 bases from V and 4 bases from J; junction bases left unmatched: 3. Germline V CDR1 and CDR2: SQVTM, ANQGSEA. CDR3 sequence reads: CSVPTGVYGYTF. The CDR3 coding sequence is TGCAGCGTTCCGACAGGGGTCTATGGCTACACCTTC.

V gene TRBV4-1 combines with J gene TRBJ2-7, with D unresolved. The germline V gene has CDR1 MGHRA and CDR2 YSYEKL. V was clipped by 2 bases and J by 2 bases, with 10 bases between them. The CDR3 sequence is 14 residues long. The CDR3 nucleotides read TGCGCCAGCAGCCAACGGACGGAGACCTACGAGCAGTACTTC. It specifies CASSQRTETYEQYF.

This clone was seen once. The V gene is TRBV7-6, the J gene TRBJ1-4, with 7 bases lining up with TRBD1. The J segment lost 6 bases and the V segment lost 3 bases, leaving 7 bases of the junction unmatched. Per the germline V gene, CDR1 is SGHVS and CDR2 is FNYEAQ. CDR3 length equals 15 residues. The CDR3 sequence: CASSFNDQGDEKLFF. The CDR3 DNA sequence: TGTGCCAGCAGCTTTAACGATCAGGGGGATGAAAAACTGTTTTTT. Complete variable domain (other parts from reference TRBV7-6 and TRBJ1-4): GAGVSQSPRYKVTKRGQDVALRCDPISGHVSLYWYRQALGQGPEFLTYFNYEAQQDKSGLPNDRFSAERPEGSISTLTIQRTEQRDSAMYRCASSFNDQGDEKLFFGSGTQLSVL.

The gene calls are TRBV9 and TRBJ2-3; 7 bases map to TRBD2. With 2 bases clipped from V and 6 bases from J, the junction kept 15 bases outside the gene matches. Per germline, CDR1 SGDLS and CDR2 YYNGEE. This CDR3 region has 17 residues. The CDR3 protein is CASSVNRDYYDFDTQYF. In nucleotides, the CDR3 is TGTGCCAGCAGCGTGAACCGGGACTATTATGATTTTGATACGCAGTATTTT.

V usage is TRBV6-5 and J usage is TRBJ2-7; TRBD1 matches 7 bases. CDR1 is MNHEY, CDR2 SVGAGI, per germline. The length of the CDR3 is 14 residues. V dropped 6 bases and J dropped 2; count of bases not matched to a gene: 7. The CDR3 DNA sequence: TGTGCCAGCAGCCGAGACAGGGATCCCTACGAGCAGTACTTC. This gives the protein CASSRDRDPYEQYF.

The chain recombines TRBV5-1 with TRBJ1-1; the D is unclear. Deletions cut 5 bases from V and 1 base from J, with 9 bases between. Per germline, CDR1 SGHRS and CDR2 YFSETQ. CDR3 length: 13 residues. CDR3 loop: CASRSHPNTEAFF. The CDR3 DNA sequence: TGCGCCAGCAGGTCCCACCCGAACACTGAAGCTTTCTTT.

The chain links TRBV5-8 to TRBJ1-5; D is unclear. Germline loops: CDR1 SGHTS, CDR2 YDEGEE. V was clipped by 1 base and J by 0 bases, with 8 bases between them. This CDR3 is 15 amino acids long. The chain's CDR3 is CASSLLVYSNQPQHF. The CDR3 bases are TGTGCCAGCAGCTTGCTGGTTTATAGCAATCAGCCCCAGCATTTT.

V is TRBV29-1 and J is TRBJ2-7; 7 nucleotides align to TRBD2. The CDR3 covers 12 residues. V lost 6 bases to trimming and J lost 0 bases; unmatched junction nucleotides: 2. The germline CDR1 and CDR2 sequences are SQVTM and ANQGSEA. CDR3 sequence: CSVGGGSYEQYF. The CDR3 DNA reads as TGCAGCGTGGGGGGGGGCTCCTACGAGCAGTACTTC.

The chain has TRBV5-6 and TRBJ1-3; TRBD1 aligns across 7 bases. This CDR3 spans 14 amino acids. Germline CDR1 SGHDT, CDR2 YYEEEE. V shed 3 bases and J 2 bases; nucleotides not matched to a gene: 2. Here the CDR3 DNA reads TGTGCCAGCAGCTGGGGGACAGCTGGAAACACCATATATTTT. Translation: CASSWGTAGNTIYF.

Only a few counts were recorded for this clone. This chain links TRBV9 with TRBJ2-7; 12 bases line up with TRBD2. This CDR3 has 15 amino acids. Germline lookup yields CDR1 SGDLS and CDR2 YYNGEE. J was trimmed by 7 bases and V by 0 bases; bases with no gene match: 5. CDR3 coding DNA: TGTGCCAGCAGCGTAGCAGGACTAGCGGGGCAGGAGCAGTACTTC. Translating gives CASSVAGLAGQEQYF.

The J gene is TRBJ2-7, the V gene TRBV4-2; 10 bases match TRBD2. Trimming took 4 bases from V and 5 from J; bases not matched to a gene: 11. Germline CDR1 reads LGHNA; CDR2 reads YNFKEQ. The CDR3 totals 16 residues. The CDR3 sequence: CASSPGASGSRDEQYF. For the CDR3, the DNA is TGTGCCAGCAGCCCTGGGGCTAGCGGGAGCCGTGACGAGCAGTACTTC.

The chain joins TRBV9 to TRBJ2-1; D is perhaps TRBD2 (6 bases). V lost 0 bases, J lost 0 bases, and 7 bases lay in between. Germline CDR1 SGDLS, CDR2 YYNGEE. The CDR3 runs 15 residues. As DNA, the CDR3 is TGTGCCAGCAGCGTAGGCGGGGCCTCCTACAATGAGCAGTTCTTC. Protein product: CASSVGGASYNEQFF.

This clone has just a few counts. V and J are TRBV2 and TRBJ1-2; D gene ambiguous. CDR3 length: 13 residues. Trimming cost V 7 bases and J 2 bases, with 11 bases left between them. Germline lookup yields CDR1 SNHLY and CDR2 FYNNEI. The CDR3 here is CASKRETNYGYTF. The CDR3 coding sequence is TGTGCCAGCAAAAGGGAGACAAACTATGGCTACACCTTC.

This clone has a handful of counts. This chain connects TRBV18 to TRBJ1-2; the D is unclear. CDR1 is KGHSH, CDR2 LQKENI, per germline. Trimming cost V 0 bases and J 4 bases, with 15 bases left between them. The CDR3 extends over 16 amino acids. The DNA of the CDR3 is TGTGCCAGCTCACCACCGTCCGGCGGGGTCCTCTATGGCTACACCTTC. Translated, it gives CASSPPSGGVLYGYTF. The variable domain in full, completed from reference TRBV18 and TRBJ1-2, reads NAGVMQNPRHLVRRRGQEARLRCSPMKGHSHVYWYRQLPEEGLKFMVYLQKENIIDESGMPKERFSAEFPKEGPSILRIQQVVRGDSAAYFCASSPPSGGVLYGYTFGSGTRLTVV.

This clone was detected only once. The V and J genes are TRBV6-5 and TRBJ2-5, with 11 bases that match TRBD2. CDR3 length equals 16 residues. Germline V CDR1 and CDR2: MNHEY, SVGAGI. J lost 5 bases, V lost 2 bases, and 7 bases had no gene match. CDR3 coding DNA: TGTGCCAGCAGTTACGTATTAGCGGGGGGGGTGGAGACCCAGTACTTC. Its protein product is CASSYVLAGGVETQYF.

Worth noting for this clone: At the DNA level, this CDR3 is encoded by other sequences in the same sample as well. J is TRBJ2-6 and V is TRBV18; D uncertain. Trimming cost V 4 bases and J 0 bases, with 1 base left between them. This CDR3 has 13 amino acids. CDR1 and CDR2 (germline): KGHSH, LQKENI. The CDR3 region has the DNA TGTGCCAGCTCACTCTCTGGGGCCAACGTCCTGACTTTC. It specifies CASSLSGANVLTF.

V usage is TRBV7-6 and J usage is TRBJ2-6; D is undetermined. Trimming cost V 5 bases and J 1 base, with 15 bases left between them. The germline gives CDR1 SGHVS, CDR2 FNYEAQ. This CDR3 region has 17 residues. CDR3 region: CASSPRVYISGANVLTF. The CDR3 bases are TGTGCCAGCAGCCCCCGGGTCTATATTTCTGGGGCCAACGTCCTGACTTTC.

The chain links TRBV7-9 to TRBJ1-3, with 9 bases lining up with TRBD1. The CDR3 has 14 residues. Germline loops: CDR1 SEHNR, CDR2 FQNEAQ (reference sequence). V was pared by 7 bases and J by 4 bases, with 5 bases of the junction left unmatched. The CDR3 DNA sequence: TGTGCCAGCAACGGACAGGGGAGCGGAAACACCATATATTTT. Its protein product is CASNGQGSGNTIYF.

This chain links TRBV27 with TRBJ1-1; D possibly corresponds to TRBD1 (5 bases). The CDR3 runs 17 residues. Between the trimmed V and J ends, which lost 3 bases and 5 bases, there was a span of 22 bases. Germline V gene lookup returns CDR1 MNHEY and CDR2 SMNVEV (reference sequence). CDR3 bases: TGTGCCAGCAGTTTCCAAATCCTCCGATGGACACGTACTGAAGCTTTCTTT. Protein product: CASSFQILRWTRTEAFF.

The rearrangement links TRBV21-1 to TRBJ2-6; no DNA check was done on the table's D call, TRBD1. TRBV21-1 corresponds to a pseudogene. CDR3 size: 19 residues. CDR3: CASSKALQGVFSGANVLTF. For the CDR3, the DNA is TGTGCCAGCAGCAAAGCGCTGCAGGGGGTATTCTCTGGGGCCAACGTCCTGACTTTC.

The V and J genes are TRBV7-2 and TRBJ1-2; the match to TRBD1 covers 7 bases. The germline CDR1 and CDR2 sequences are SGHTA and FQGNSA. The CDR3 consists of 14 residues. After removal of 5 bases from V and 4 bases from J, the junction contained 7 bases not matched to a gene. The CDR3 loop reads CASSLRQGPYGYTF. Here the CDR3 DNA reads TGTGCCAGCAGCCTACGACAGGGCCCCTATGGCTACACCTTC.

The chain recombines TRBV15 with TRBJ1-2; perhaps TRBD1 as D (6 bases). Trimming took 0 bases from V and 4 from J, leaving 15 bases between them. CDR1 is LNHNV and CDR2 is YYDKDF in the germline V gene (reference sequence). The CDR3 spans 16 residues. The CDR3 DNA reads as TGTGCCACCAGCAGAGATCCGGGGGGGCGCATCTATGGCTACACCTTC. Residues: CATSRDPGGRIYGYTF.